This passage covers 30 T cell receptor beta chains from one sample sequenced in a study of shared clonotypes between healthy human individuals. The method was immunoSEQ multiplex PCR; TCRdb's version includes in-frame clones alone and lacks a portion of them. The sample includes about 2.4 million clones, more than 90% of them seen just once. Source material: naive CD4+ T cells sorted from blood. As to subset: CD45RA+ positively selected. The receptor source for this set is a man aged 18 to 29 in good health.

For this clone: Within the sample, other DNA sequences also encode this same CDR3. This sequence joins TRBV4-1 and TRBJ2-5; D is undetermined. Trimming left V 1 base short and J 1 base short, with 4 bases between. The CDR3 totals 13 residues. Germline CDR1 MGHRA, CDR2 YSYEKL. CDR3 in DNA: TGCGCCAGCAGCCAAGCGCTCCAAGAGACCCAGTACTTC. Residues: CASSQALQETQYF.

In this sample, this clone turned up once. The chain recombines TRBV4-1 with TRBJ1-1; D is ambiguous. In germline, CDR1 is MGHRA, CDR2 YSYEKL. The CDR3 length is 14 residues. Trimming stripped 0 bases from V and 4 bases from J, with 9 bases between. CDR3 residues: CASSQDRGFTEAFF. Here the CDR3 DNA reads TGCGCCAGCAGCCAAGACCGAGGGTTCACTGAAGCTTTCTTT.

Only a few counts were recorded for this clone. The rearrangement joins TRBV6-1 to TRBJ2-7, with D perhaps TRBD1 or TRBD2 (5 bases each). CDR1 is MNHNS and CDR2 is SASEGT in the germline V gene. V lost 2 bases, J lost 6 bases, and 11 bases lay in between. This CDR3 has 13 amino acids. CDR3 amino acids: CASSEIRGAEQYF. For the CDR3, the DNA is TGTGCCAGCAGTGAAATTAGGGGAGCCGAGCAGTACTTC.

The chain employs TRBV5-1 and TRBJ2-5; D remains ambiguous. The length of the CDR3 is 13 residues. The germline V gene has CDR1 SGHRS and CDR2 YFSETQ. Trimming stripped 2 bases from V and 4 bases from J, with 9 bases between. The CDR3 spells CASSFTLRETQYF. CDR3 bases: TGCGCCAGCAGCTTCACGCTACGAGAGACCCAGTACTTC.

This rearrangement joins TRBV6-4 to TRBJ1-1; D call uncertain. Germline lookup yields CDR1 MRHNA and CDR2 SNTAGT. The CDR3 is 15 amino acids. V was shortened by 0 bases and J by 1 base, with 9 bases between the two germline ends. The CDR3: CASSDSQVSNTEAFF. CDR3 DNA sequence: TGTGCCAGCAGTGACTCTCAGGTTTCGAACACTGAAGCTTTCTTT.

This chain links TRBV5-4 with TRBJ2-7; the D call may be TRBD1 or TRBD2 (6 bases each). Per germline, CDR1 SGHNT and CDR2 YYREEE (reference sequence). Trimming cost V 1 base and J 4 bases, with 15 bases left between them. The CDR3 sequence is 15 residues long. The CDR3 loop is CASSLNRGEPYEQYF. The CDR3, as DNA: TGTGCCAGCAGCTTGAATAGGGGGGAACCTTACGAGCAGTACTTC.

The chain combines TRBV23-1 with TRBJ2-3, with a weak D call TRBD1 (5 bases). Being an ORF, TRBV23-1 has a function that is uncertain. Deletions cut 6 bases from V and 0 bases from J, with 22 bases between. The CDR3 covers 18 residues. CDR3 in amino acids: CASRQWDGHLISTDTQYF. The CDR3 bases are TGCGCCAGCAGACAGTGGGATGGACATTTGATTAGCACAGATACGCAGTATTTT.

The chain uses TRBV7-9 and TRBJ1-6; 7 nucleotides agree with TRBD1. V lost 6 bases to trimming and J lost 5 bases; unmatched junction nucleotides: 7. This CDR3 has 15 amino acids. Per germline, CDR1 SEHNR and CDR2 FQNEAQ (reference sequence). The chain's CDR3 is CASRGGTAHNSPLHF. CDR3 in DNA: TGTGCCAGCAGGGGAGGGACAGCACATAATTCACCCCTCCACTTT.

V gene TRBV6-1 combines with J gene TRBJ2-7; 7 nucleotides match TRBD1. Germline V gene sequence: CDR1 MNHNS, CDR2 SASEGT. V shed 3 bases, J shed 4 bases, and the junction held 9 bases outside the gene matches. The CDR3 is 15 amino acids. In DNA, the CDR3 is TGTGCCAGCAGTGAGGGGCCAGGGGGAACATACGAGCAGTACTTC. This translates into CASSEGPGGTYEQYF.

This clone was counted a single time. Other nucleotide sequences from this sample produce the same CDR3. V gene TRBV6-1 combines with J gene TRBJ2-3, with D hard to call. Germline CDR1 and CDR2: MNHNS and SASEGT. The V and J ends lost 0 bases and 1 base respectively, with 2 bases between them. The length of the CDR3 is 13 residues. The CDR3: CASSEAGTDTQYF. The CDR3 nucleotides are TGTGCCAGCAGTGAAGCCGGCACAGATACGCAGTATTTT.

The chain is built from TRBV5-4 and TRBJ1-1, with unresolved D. The ends were cut back, 7 bases at V and 0 bases at J, with 13 bases in the middle. The germline V gene has CDR1 SGHNT and CDR2 YYREEE (reference sequence). This CDR3 is built from 14 residues. In DNA, the CDR3 is TGTGCCAGCGGGTTGGGTGGATTGAACACTGAAGCTTTCTTT. Amino acid sequence: CASGLGGLNTEAFF.

The chain combines TRBV5-1 with TRBJ1-4, with a possible D match to TRBD1 (6 bases). The germline CDR1 and CDR2 sequences are SGHRS and YFSETQ. The CDR3 is made up of 16 amino acids. Between the trimmed V and J ends, which lost 4 bases and 8 bases, there was a span of 21 bases. CDR3 sequence reads: CASSKQGDEYIEKLFF. CDR3 sequence (DNA): TGCGCCAGCAGCAAACAGGGAGATGAATACATCGAAAAACTGTTTTTT.

This chain links TRBV11-3 with TRBJ1-1; D ambiguous. CDR3 size: 13 residues. CDR1 is SGHNT, CDR2 YENEEA, per germline. The V end lost 0 bases, the J end lost 3 bases, and 5 bases lay between the germline ends. The CDR3 protein is CASSLERDTEAFF. CDR3 nucleotide sequence: TGTGCCAGCAGCTTAGAACGGGACACTGAAGCTTTCTTT.

This clone appeared a single time. The V and J genes are TRBV4-2 and TRBJ1-4; 9 bases are a match to TRBD1. Germline V lookup: CDR1 LGHNA, CDR2 YNFKEQ. CDR3 size: 16 residues. V lost 2 bases and J lost 5; bases outside the gene matches: 6. The CDR3 DNA sequence: TGTGCCAGCAGCCAAAGTAGGGGACAGGGCAATGAAAAACTGTTTTTT. Translated: CASSQSRGQGNEKLFF.

The V gene is TRBV7-9, the J gene TRBJ2-3; the D is unclear. Germline V CDR1 and CDR2: SEHNR, FQNEAQ (reference sequence). V shed 3 bases and J shed 4 bases, with 5 bases lying between them. This CDR3 has 12 amino acids. The CDR3 DNA sequence: TGTGCCAGCAGCTTCGTTCCAGATACGCAGTATTTT. Protein sequence: CASSFVPDTQYF.

V is TRBV5-3 and J is TRBJ1-1; D not certain. TRBV5-3 is given ORF status, its function remaining uncertain. V gave up 4 bases and J gave up 3 bases, with 16 bases separating them. This CDR3 contains 15 residues. CDR3 residues: CARSRRSPAYTEAFF. The CDR3, as DNA: TGTGCCAGAAGCCGTCGTAGTCCGGCGTACACTGAAGCTTTCTTT.

For this clone: The sample has other DNA sequences that encode this CDR3 too. V gene TRBV28 combines with J gene TRBJ2-7, with 10 bases fitting TRBD1. Germline CDR1 MDHEN, CDR2 SYDVKM. The CDR3 runs 14 residues. Trimming took 5 bases from V and 6 from J; bases not matched to a gene: 7. As DNA, the CDR3 is TGTGCCAGCAGTGGGAGGGACAGGGGTAGCGAGCAGTACTTC. Residues: CASSGRDRGSEQYF. The full variable domain, completed using reference TRBV28 and TRBJ2-7, is DVKVTQSSRYLVKRTGEKVFLECVQDMDHENMFWYRQDPGLGLRLIYFSYDVKMKEKGDIPEGYSVSREKKERFSLILESASTNQTSMYLCASSGRDRGSEQYFGPGTRLTVT.

This sequence joins TRBV18 and TRBJ2-7; D remains unclear. Per germline, CDR1 KGHSH and CDR2 LQKENI. The CDR3 sequence is 11 residues long. Trimming cost V 6 bases and J 6 bases, with 9 bases left between them. The CDR3 nucleotides read TGTGCCAGCTCTAACGAGCTCGAGCAGTACTTC. It is translated as CASSNELEQYF.

This clone was counted once. V is TRBV7-2 and J is TRBJ2-7; possibly TRBD1 for D (6 bases). This CDR3 has 14 amino acids. Between the trimmed V and J ends, which lost 5 bases and 4 bases, there was a span of 15 bases. CDR1 and CDR2 (germline): SGHTA, FQGNSA. The CDR3 sequence is CASSITGLGYEQYF. The CDR3 DNA follows: TGTGCCAGCAGCATAACAGGGTTAGGGTACGAGCAGTACTTC. Supplemented by reference TRBV7-2 and TRBJ2-7, the full variable domain reads GAGVSQSPSNKVTEKGKDVELRCDPISGHTALYWYRQSLGQGLEFLIYFQGNSAPDKSGLPSDRFSAERTGGSVSTLTIQRTQQEDSAVYLCASSITGLGYEQYFGPGTRLTVT.

CDR3: CAWSFATTGVLYGYTF. The CDR3 DNA sequence: TGTGCCTGGAGTTTTGCGACCACAGGAGTTCTCTATGGCTACACCTTC. The genes are TRBV30 and TRBJ1-2, with a possible D match to TRBD1 (5 bases). This CDR3 region has 16 residues. V lost 2 bases to trimming and J lost 4 bases, with 20 bases between them. Germline-derived CDR1 and CDR2 are GTSNPN and SVGIG (reference sequence).

This clone has just one count. The chain carries TRBV2 and TRBJ2-7, with a possible D match to TRBD2 (7 bases). Germline lookup yields CDR1 SNHLY and CDR2 FYNNEI. The V end was cut by 9 bases, the J end by 5 bases, with 11 bases between. CDR3 length equals 11 residues. CDR3 sequence: CARGGRDEQYF. DNA for the CDR3: TGTGCCAGGGGGGGGCGTGACGAGCAGTACTTC.

This clone was recorded only once. This sequence joins TRBV28 and TRBJ1-2, with 7 bases matching TRBD1. Germline-derived CDR1 and CDR2 are MDHEN and SYDVKM. Trimming cost V 2 bases and J 0 bases; bases outside gene matches: 0. The CDR3 covers 14 residues. The CDR3 region has the DNA TGTGCCAGCAGTTTAGGGACAGCTAACTATGGCTACACCTTC. Translating it yields CASSLGTANYGYTF.

V is TRBV25-1 and J is TRBJ2-7; D call uncertain. V shed 0 bases and J shed 5 bases, with 8 bases lying between them. Germline CDR1 is MGHDK and CDR2 is SYGVNS. This CDR3 is 13 amino acids long. In nucleotides, the CDR3 is TGTGCCAGCAGTGAATATCGAGGTAACGAGCAGTACTTC. Its translation is CASSEYRGNEQYF.

This chain uses TRBV18 with TRBJ2-5, with D uncertain. The V gene's germline CDR1 is KGHSH and CDR2 LQKENI. The V end was cut by 3 bases, the J end by 6 bases, with 8 bases between. The CDR3 is 12 residues long. The CDR3 DNA follows: TGTGCCAGCTCACCCGACGACCAGACCCAGTACTTC. It yields the protein CASSPDDQTQYF. Full variable domain (remainder filled in from reference TRBV18 and TRBJ2-5): NAGVMQNPRHLVRRRGQEARLRCSPMKGHSHVYWYRQLPEEGLKFMVYLQKENIIDESGMPKERFSAEFPKEGPSILRIQQVVRGDSAAYFCASSPDDQTQYFGPGTRLLVL.

This chain links TRBV7-9 with TRBJ1-1; D remains unclear. V dropped 7 bases and J dropped 0 bases, with 27 bases sitting between them. There are 19 residues in the CDR3. CDR1 and CDR2 from the germline V gene are SEHNR and FQNEAQ (reference sequence). CDR3 nucleotides: TGTGCCAGCATAGGAATTGGACCCCCGAAGACAAAAATGAACACTGAAGCTTTCTTT. This gives the protein CASIGIGPPKTKMNTEAFF.

The rearrangement uses TRBV19 and TRBJ1-1; D gene uncertain. Germline lookup yields CDR1 LNHDA and CDR2 SQIVND (reference sequence). This CDR3 comprises 13 residues. V lost 7 bases and J lost 1, with 10 bases in between. As DNA, the CDR3 is TGTGCCAGTAAACTAAAGGGGAACACTGAAGCTTTCTTT. Translating it yields CASKLKGNTEAFF.

Comment on this clone: Other DNA sequences of this sample code for an identical CDR3. The chain combines TRBV6-1 with TRBJ2-3; D gene unclear. CDR3 length equals 15 residues. Looked up from germline, CDR1 is MNHNS and CDR2 is SASEGT. With 1 base removed from V and 0 bases from J, the gap between germline ends came to 8 bases. The CDR3 protein is CASSEGRTSTDTQYF. For the CDR3, the DNA is TGTGCCAGCAGTGAAGGCAGAACTAGCACAGATACGCAGTATTTT.

The chain is built from TRBV28 and TRBJ2-3, with 7 bases matching TRBD2. Germline V CDR1 and CDR2: MDHEN, SYDVKM. V trimming: 2 bases; J trimming: 5 bases; junction bases outside the gene matches: 7. CDR3 length: 15 amino acids. The CDR3 nucleotides read TGTGCCAGCAGTTTAGGGGGGGTCACTTTAGATACGCAGTATTTT. The encoded protein is CASSLGGVTLDTQYF. The complete variable domain, with remaining parts taken from reference TRBV28 and TRBJ2-3, reads DVKVTQSSRYLVKRTGEKVFLECVQDMDHENMFWYRQDPGLGLRLIYFSYDVKMKEKGDIPEGYSVSREKKERFSLILESASTNQTSMYLCASSLGGVTLDTQYFGPGTRLTVL.

This clone was detected once. The chain carries TRBV4-2 and TRBJ1-3; D not resolved. Germline V lookup: CDR1 LGHNA, CDR2 YNFKEQ. V was shortened by 5 bases and J by 4 bases, with 9 bases between the two germline ends. The CDR3 contains 13 residues. The CDR3 region is CASSSPGGNTIYF. CDR3 in DNA: TGTGCCAGCAGCTCCCCGGGGGGAAACACCATATATTTT.

The chain combines TRBV7-9 with TRBJ2-4; D possibly corresponds to TRBD2 (6 bases). CDR1 is SEHNR and CDR2 is FQNEAQ in the germline V gene (reference sequence). The CDR3 runs 14 residues. The V gene lost 4 bases and the J gene lost 8 bases, with 15 bases spanning the gap. CDR3 sequence reads: CASSWGVGGDIQYF. The CDR3 nucleotides read TGTGCCAGCAGCTGGGGTGTCGGGGGAGACATTCAGTACTTC.